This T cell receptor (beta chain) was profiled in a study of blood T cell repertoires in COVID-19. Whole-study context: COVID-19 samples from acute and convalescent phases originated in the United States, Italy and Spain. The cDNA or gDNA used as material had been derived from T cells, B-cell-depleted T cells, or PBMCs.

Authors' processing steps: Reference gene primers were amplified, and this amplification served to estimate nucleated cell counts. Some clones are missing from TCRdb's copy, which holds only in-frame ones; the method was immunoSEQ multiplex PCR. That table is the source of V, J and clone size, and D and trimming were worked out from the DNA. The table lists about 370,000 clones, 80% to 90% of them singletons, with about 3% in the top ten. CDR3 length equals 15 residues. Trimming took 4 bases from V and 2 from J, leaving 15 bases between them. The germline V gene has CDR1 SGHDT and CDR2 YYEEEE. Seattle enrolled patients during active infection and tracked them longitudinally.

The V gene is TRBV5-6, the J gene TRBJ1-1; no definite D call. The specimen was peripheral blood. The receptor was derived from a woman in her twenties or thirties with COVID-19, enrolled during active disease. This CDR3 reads CASSLEVRENTEAFF. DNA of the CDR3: TGTGCCAGCAGCCTGGAGGTACGGGAAAACACTGAAGCTTTCTTT.